The text below deals with one TCR beta chain. This entry belongs to a study of shared clonotypes between healthy human individuals. Per the germline V gene, CDR1 is LNHNV and CDR2 is YYDKDF (reference sequence). The junction had 5 bases not matched to a gene; V was cut back by 3 bases and J by 6 bases. CDR3 length equals 15 residues. TCRdb's table, derived via immunoSEQ multiplex PCR, lists solely in-frame clones and lacks some. The table has about 1.5 million clones, 95% to 99% seen once; the top ten hold approximately 0.45%. The sequence derives from a man aged 25 to 40 in good health. The sequenced sample was naive CD4+ T cells sorted from blood. The subset here: CD45RA+ positively selected. The chain is built from TRBV15 and TRBJ2-1; TRBD1 agrees at 10 bases. CDR3 nucleotide sequence: TGTGCCACCAGCAGCACCGGGACAGGGGTCAATGAGCAGTTCTTC. As protein: CATSSTGTGVNEQFF.